This T cell receptor (beta chain) was sequenced for a study of cytomegalovirus exposure and HLA in healthy donors. It was with 60 Vbeta and 13 Jbeta primers that the PCR ran. Clones were sequenced by immunoSEQ multiplex PCR, and TCRdb holds only the in-frame ones, with some missing. Reported are around 150,000 clones; the ten largest clones contain roughly 2%. V lost 5 bases to trimming and J lost 1 base, with 11 bases between them. The CDR3 runs to 14 residues. Germline assignment: CDR1 SEHNR and CDR2 FQNEAQ (reference sequence). Material for sequencing was PBMCs. The genes are TRBV7-9 and TRBJ1-1; D gene ambiguous. The clonotype comes from a young man in good health and CMV-seronegative. CDR3 DNA sequence: TGTGCCAGCAGCATGGACTATCCGAACACTGAAGCTTTCTTT. This sequence encodes CASSMDYPNTEAFF.